The clone carrying this T cell receptor beta chain was counted only a few times. Antigen: not known. PCR was performed using 60 Vbeta and 13 Jbeta primers. TCRdb's table, derived via immunoSEQ multiplex PCR, lists solely in-frame clones and lacks some. The sample yields tens of thousands of clones, about 81% seen once. This sample stems from a study of cytomegalovirus exposure and HLA in healthy donors. Study-wide results and caveats: When a later analysis was performed, an Asian-associated ancestry cluster reportedly had fewer N-insertions than the approximately 700-donor mean. V- and J-gene trimming in TCR beta was tied to a missense DCLRE1C variant by an analysis performed later.

The germline gives CDR1 WSHSY, CDR2 SAAADI. The CDR3 totals 13 residues. With V trimmed by 10 bases and J by 6 bases, 5 bases remained unmatched. The sequenced sample was PBMCs. The chain has TRBV10-2 and TRBJ1-6; 8 bases match TRBD1. The clonotype originates from a man aged 65-85 years in good health and CMV-seronegative. The chain's CDR3 is CATGDRPNSPLHF. The CDR3 DNA reads as TGCGCCACCGGGGACAGGCCTAATTCACCCCTCCACTTT.